This T cell receptor beta chain was identified in a study of identical twins listed by TCRdb under 2016. Notes on the research overall: The study deep-sequenced TCR alpha and beta repertoires from monozygotic twins, unrelated adults of various ages and cord blood to test whether fetal clonotypes persist. To rule out contamination, replicate twin experiments were performed at different times with different library preparation protocols.

The CDR3 covers 14 residues, taking in both the cysteine and the phenylalanine. Just the 42-base CDR3 DNA is kept, in frame starting at base 1. V lost 5 bases and J lost 8 bases, and the count of bases not matched to a germline gene is 11. Library construction relied on 5' RACE. Sequenced using an Illumina HiSeq 2000. A universal primer binding site was added through template switching, and the final cDNA carried a unique molecular identifier so that TCR cDNA molecules could be counted accurately. Specific primers in the conserved constant-segment region were used to synthesize first-strand cDNA for TCR alpha and beta chains. To control for contamination, every cDNA library was double barcoded, receiving both a SMART-Mk sample barcode and Illumina barcodes. TruSeq adapter sequences and Illumina sample barcodes were added in two successive PCR steps. The Illumina HiSeq platform was used with custom primers to sequence TCR alpha and beta cDNA libraries. Per the source publication's procedure: MiGEC was used to process raw reads and extract unique molecular identifiers, and MiXCR was used to find CDR3 positions. For each individual, recombination models were inferred using an EM algorithm with the repgenHMM and IGoR tools. The tcR package in R was used for shared clonotype analysis, with sharing normalized by the product of cloneset sizes. Out-of-frame nonproductive sequences were analyzed to study raw recombination free of thymic and clonal selection effects. Through fastp at Q25 and MiXCR, TCRdb rebuilt clones from the public reads, retaining in-frame beta chains. Every distinct CDR3 protein forms one entry, paired with its most common genes and DNA. TCRdb assigned the V and J calls; the authors' analysis was not used. This sample gives around 530,000 distinct CDR3 sequences in total; approximately 14% of them show up just once. The ten largest account for 0.44% of the sample.

Only healthy Caucasian donors were included. Three pairs of female monozygotic twins, all aged about 18 to 29 years, were included in the twin cohort. Positive isolation kits from Invitrogen were used to isolate the CD4+ and CD8+ T cell populations. Points the paper makes about the study in general: Compared with coincidental sharing between unrelated individuals, an excess of low generation-probability sequences was observed among out-of-frame TCR alpha sequences shared between twins. Zero-insertion analyses could be partly confounded by invariant T cells such as MAIT and iNKT, though diverse VJ usage argued against such confounding for most clonotypes. Abundant cord blood beta clonotypes had fewer insertions, young adult naive repertoires showed a similar but weaker trend, and memory repertoires showed no such trend. A weaker excess of twin sharing was found in beta out-of-frame sequences because the signal-to-noise ratio was lowered by fewer shared sequences. In monozygotic twins, recombination models systematically underestimated out-of-frame TCR alpha sharing, but the models matched the sharing seen between unrelated individuals. Because the same donors could not be followed over many years, the conclusions depended on cross-sectional statistical analysis.

About this clonotype itself: The antigen this receptor binds is unknown. Base quality data are lacking; no much larger clone is found one base away.

This sample was also put to use in a study of yellow fever vaccine responses in identical twins. That second report states: According to the authors, in identical twins the way T cells responded to vaccination appeared partly convergent and partly personalized. In the study, vaccine-responding T cell clones were precisely tracked in identical twins.

The specimen was CD4+ T cells sorted from blood. In this chain, TRBV12-3 or TRBV12-4 is recombined with TRBJ1-1, with 7 bases matching TRBD1. The receptor comes from a woman aged 18 to 35 in good health. The CDR3 region: CASSDGQDSMEAFF. Here is the DNA: TGTGCCAGCAGTGACGGACAGGACTCTATGGAAGCTTTCTTT.